These 32 T cell receptor beta chains were all obtained from the same sample, sequenced in a study of blood T cells in healthy people across ages. The authors ran a second PCR of 7 to 11 cycles using a sample-barcoded 5' primer and a J-beta primer mix. A single record per CDR3 protein comes from TCRdb applying MiXCR to the 5' RACE reads. The table records about 930,000 distinct CDR3 sequences, just under 30% of them present only once. A further study also used this sample, focusing on T cells of mothers and their children.

Source material: blood. These receptors all stem from a woman aged 40 to 49 in good health.

This clonotype came up many times. The chain joins TRBV29-1 to TRBJ2-5; D remains ambiguous. Trimming took 6 bases from V and 5 from J, leaving 13 bases between them. This CDR3 is built from 12 residues. Germline V gives CDR1 SQVTM, CDR2 ANQGSEA. The CDR3 region is CSVRTNLETQYF. As DNA, the CDR3 is TGCAGCGTCAGGACCAATTTGGAGACCCAGTACTTC.

This clonotype was seen a few times. The chain has TRBV29-1 and TRBJ1-4; D is ambiguous. Germline loops: CDR1 SQVTM, CDR2 ANQGSEA. The V end was cut by 4 bases, the J end by 8 bases, with 14 bases between. There are 13 residues in the CDR3. The CDR3 nucleotides read TGCAGCGTTGGCCCGGTCCCCAACGAAAAACTGTTTTTT. Translated: CSVGPVPNEKLFF.

This clonotype showed up many times. The chain carries TRBV6-5 and TRBJ1-4, with a weak D call TRBD1 (6 bases). The CDR3 sequence is 16 residues long. The germline V gene encodes CDR1 MNHEY and CDR2 SVGAGI. The ends were cut back, 0 bases at V and 7 bases at J, with 15 bases in the middle. For the CDR3, the DNA is TGTGCCAGCAGTTACTCTGGGACTCCCAGGGGTGAAAAACTGTTTTTT. It yields the protein CASSYSGTPRGEKLFF.

This clonotype has at least ten counts. The chain recombines TRBV2 with TRBJ1-2; 8 bases align to TRBD1. This CDR3 region has 14 residues. The V gene's germline CDR1 is SNHLY and CDR2 FYNNEI. Losses at the gene ends were 1 base for V and 8 bases for J; bases not matched to a gene: 6. The CDR3 reads CASSEDQGARGYTF. Written as DNA, the CDR3 is TGTGCCAGCAGTGAAGATCAGGGGGCGCGGGGCTACACCTTC.

This chain uses TRBV28 with TRBJ1-1, with D hard to call. Looked up from germline, CDR1 is MDHEN and CDR2 is SYDVKM. Trimming pared 4 bases from V and 2 bases from J, leaving 8 bases between. The length of the CDR3 is 13 residues. This CDR3 reads CASSWGKNTEAFF. CDR3 in DNA: TGTGCCAGCAGTTGGGGTAAAAACACTGAAGCTTTCTTT.

This clonotype was recorded many times. The chain recombines TRBV24-1 with TRBJ2-5, with a tentative D call TRBD1 (5 bases). This CDR3 is built from 14 residues. Germline loops: CDR1 KGHDR, CDR2 SFDVKD. The V and J ends lost 3 bases and 3 bases respectively, with 10 bases between them. The CDR3 reads CATSDPTAKETQYF. The CDR3, as DNA: TGTGCCACCAGTGATCCGACAGCCAAAGAGACCCAGTACTTC.

This clonotype showed up just a few times. The rearrangement links TRBV20-1 to TRBJ1-1; 9 bases match TRBD1. After removal of 6 bases from V and 0 bases from J, the junction contained 5 bases not matched to a gene. The length of the CDR3 is 14 residues. Germline V lookup: CDR1 DFQATT, CDR2 SNEGSKA (reference sequence). The CDR3 loop reads CSAPTGGLNTEAFF. CDR3 DNA sequence: TGCAGTGCCCCGACAGGGGGTTTGAACACTGAAGCTTTCTTT.

The gene calls are TRBV27 and TRBJ2-5; D unresolved. Trimming cost V 4 bases and J 5 bases, with 14 bases left between them. Germline CDR1 and CDR2: MNHEY and SMNVEV (reference sequence). The CDR3 totals 14 residues. The CDR3 DNA is TGTGCCAGCAGTTATGGATGGGCGAGGGAGACCCAGTACTTC. Amino acids: CASSYGWARETQYF.

This clonotype was recorded a few times. The chain is built from TRBV12-3 or TRBV12-4 and TRBJ1-5; a possible D gene is TRBD1 (6 bases). V dropped 6 bases and J dropped 3 bases, with 12 bases sitting between them. The CDR3 sequence is 14 residues long. Written as DNA, the CDR3 is TGTGCCAGCAGCCGGGGACATCTCAATCAGCCCCAGCATTTT. Its protein is CASSRGHLNQPQHF.

This clonotype was seen more than once but under ten times. V is TRBV4-1 and J is TRBJ1-2; 8 bases line up with TRBD1. CDR3 length: 17 amino acids. The V segment lost 2 bases and the J segment 6 bases; nucleotides outside the gene matches: 14. Per germline, CDR1 MGHRA and CDR2 YSYEKL. The CDR3 DNA reads as TGCGCCAGCAGCCAACTTCGATCAGGGGGCACGAGGGATGGCTACACCTTC. Protein: CASSQLRSGGTRDGYTF.

There are many counts of this clonotype. The chain links TRBV7-9 to TRBJ2-4; D may be TRBD1 (5 bases). CDR3 size: 12 residues. In germline, CDR1 is SEHNR, CDR2 FQNEAQ (reference sequence). V was pared by 2 bases and J by 6 bases, with 5 bases between. The CDR3 DNA is TGTGCCAGCAGCTTACAGGGAAACATTCAGTACTTC. This gives the protein CASSLQGNIQYF.

This chain uses TRBV27 with TRBJ1-4; TRBD1 agrees at 11 bases. The germline gives CDR1 MNHEY, CDR2 SMNVEV (reference sequence). V was clipped by 7 bases and J by 7 bases; unmatched bases: 5. The CDR3 spans 14 residues. The CDR3 region is CASTSGTGGEKLFF. The CDR3 DNA sequence: TGTGCCAGCACCTCCGGGACAGGGGGTGAAAAACTGTTTTTT.

The rearrangement joins TRBV5-5 to TRBJ2-1, with a weak D call TRBD1 (6 bases). The germline CDR1 and CDR2 sequences are SGHKS and YYEKEE (reference sequence). V lost 4 bases and J 5 bases, leaving 16 bases between the germline ends. The CDR3 loop spans 15 amino acids. This CDR3 reads CASSLNPGTNNEQFF. The DNA of the CDR3 is TGTGCCAGCAGCCTAAACCCCGGGACAAACAATGAGCAGTTCTTC.

The chain employs TRBV4-3 and TRBJ2-1; the D call may be TRBD1 or TRBD2 (5 bases each). V was pared by 1 base and J by 4 bases, with 14 bases between. The CDR3 has 16 amino acids. Germline assignment: CDR1 LGHNA and CDR2 YSLEER. The CDR3 reads CASSQGSGKGYNEQFF. CDR3 nucleotides: TGCGCCAGCAGCCAAGGATCGGGGAAGGGGTACAATGAGCAGTTCTTC.

The chain has TRBV20-1 and TRBJ1-1, with unresolved D. CDR3 length equals 15 residues. V was clipped by 0 bases and J by 1 base, with 12 bases between them. Germline V lookup: CDR1 DFQATT, CDR2 SNEGSKA (reference sequence). The CDR3 spells CSARDRFTPNTEAFF. CDR3 sequence (DNA): TGCAGTGCTAGAGATCGTTTCACCCCGAACACTGAAGCTTTCTTT.

This clonotype was counted ten times or more. V gene TRBV28 combines with J gene TRBJ1-2; the D is unclear. Germline-derived CDR1 and CDR2 are MDHEN and SYDVKM. The CDR3 totals 13 residues. Deletions cut 3 bases from V and 8 bases from J, with 13 bases between. CDR3 nucleotides: TGTGCCAGCAGTTTTCGAGGGTCTTACGGCTACACCTTC. Translating it yields CASSFRGSYGYTF.

This clonotype was seen ten or more times. The rearrangement links TRBV6-2 or TRBV6-3 to TRBJ2-1, with D possibly matching TRBD2 (6 bases). Trimming took off 0 bases at V and 4 bases at J, with 13 bases between the two ends. The CDR3 is 16 residues long. Germline CDR1 reads MNHEY; CDR2 reads SVGEGT. CDR3: CASSYSGTRLYNEQFF. The CDR3 nucleotides are TGTGCCAGCAGTTACTCTGGGACTCGCTTATACAATGAGCAGTTCTTC.

This chain connects TRBV30 to TRBJ2-1; TRBD2 is a possible D gene (6 bases). V was shortened by 5 bases and J by 10 bases, with 15 bases between the two germline ends. Germline CDR1 GTSNPN, CDR2 SVGIG (reference sequence). This CDR3 is 12 amino acids long. The CDR3 DNA is TGTGCCTGGGGAAGCGGGTCGGGGGAGCAGTTCTTC. Translated: CAWGSGSGEQFF.

This chain joins TRBV7-2 and TRBJ2-5; TRBD1 matches 10 bases. This CDR3 comprises 15 residues. The V and J ends lost 5 bases and 5 bases, in that order; junction bases with no gene match: 8. The germline V gene encodes CDR1 SGHTA and CDR2 FQGNSA. Written as DNA, the CDR3 is TGTGCCAGCAGCCCTCGACAGGGGGCGGGGGAGACCCAGTACTTC. Translated: CASSPRQGAGETQYF.

This clonotype was seen a handful of times. Compared with germline, one end of the junction differs, possibly owing to a read error. The chain carries TRBV4-1 and TRBJ2-3; 8 bases map to TRBD2. The CDR3 contains 20 residues. Germline V gene lookup returns CDR1 MGHRA and CDR2 YSYEKL. CDR3: CANSQEFSSRTSRTRDTQYF. The CDR3, as DNA: TGCGCCAACAGCCAAGAGTTCTCTTCCCGGACTAGCCGAACCAGAGATACGCAGTATTTT.

Note on this clonotype: One end of the junction fails to match germline, which may point to a read error. DNA for the CDR3: TGCGCCAGCAGTTTGGTCCCAGAACACCCTGACTATGGCTACACCTTC. Protein product: CASSLVPEHPDYGYTF. V and J are TRBV5-1 and TRBJ1-2; no clear D gene. The germline gives CDR1 SGHRS, CDR2 YFSETQ. The CDR3 runs to 16 residues.

This clonotype was observed a handful of times. The V gene is TRBV12-3 or TRBV12-4, the J gene TRBJ2-1; tentatively, D is TRBD2 (7 bases). CDR3 length equals 16 residues. Trimming pared 0 bases from V and 8 bases from J, leaving 17 bases between. The CDR3 protein is CASSLATGGPLDEQFF. The CDR3 DNA follows: TGTGCCAGCAGTTTAGCGACCGGGGGGCCCCTCGATGAGCAGTTCTTC.

This clonotype was counted between two and nine times. This rearrangement joins TRBV3-1 to TRBJ2-3, with D perhaps TRBD2 (5 bases). The ends were cut back, 3 bases at V and 8 bases at J, with 12 bases in the middle. This CDR3 region has 13 residues. CDR1 LGHDT and CDR2 YNNKEL come from the germline V gene (reference sequence). The CDR3 DNA reads as TGTGCCAGCAGCCAGTGGGTCGGAGGTACGCAGTATTTT. This sequence encodes CASSQWVGGTQYF.

This clonotype turned up a few times. The chain is built from TRBV11-1 and TRBJ2-1; TRBD1 matches 8 bases. CDR3 size: 16 residues. The trim removed 2 bases at V and 8 bases at J, leaving 11 bases unmatched. Germline lookup yields CDR1 SGHAT and CDR2 FQDESV (reference sequence). The CDR3 nucleotides read TGTGCCAGCAGCTTAAACAGGGGGATGTTAAGCGATGAGCAGTTCTTC. Its protein is CASSLNRGMLSDEQFF.

V is TRBV27 and J is TRBJ1-2; TRBD1 is a possible D gene (5 bases). Trimming stripped 0 bases from V and 8 bases from J, with 13 bases between. Germline CDR1 MNHEY, CDR2 SMNVEV (reference sequence). The CDR3 spans 14 residues. The CDR3 sequence: CASSLSIQGTGYTF. In DNA form, the CDR3 reads TGTGCCAGCAGTTTATCCATCCAGGGAACCGGCTACACCTTC.

The chain joins TRBV7-2 to TRBJ1-2; a possible D gene is TRBD1 (5 bases). The CDR3 spans 12 residues. V was shortened by 2 bases and J by 10 bases, with 11 bases between the two germline ends. Looked up from germline, CDR1 is SGHTA and CDR2 is FQGNSA. The CDR3 loop reads CASSLPGRDYTF. The DNA for the CDR3 is TGTGCCAGCAGCTTACCAGGGAGGGACTACACCTTC. Full variable domain (rest looked up from reference TRBV7-2 and TRBJ1-2): GAGVSQSPSNKVTEKGKDVELRCDPISGHTALYWYRQSLGQGLEFLIYFQGNSAPDKSGLPSDRFSAERTGGSVSTLTIQRTQQEDSAVYLCASSLPGRDYTFGSGTRLTVV.

This clonotype was seen more than once but under ten times. The V gene is TRBV7-2, the J gene TRBJ2-1; 10 bases fit TRBD1. Trimming removed 5 bases from V and 3 bases from J; junction bases left unmatched: 10. The CDR3 is 17 amino acids. Germline V gives CDR1 SGHTA, CDR2 FQGNSA. CDR3 sequence: CASSRDRGVMGYNEQFF. The CDR3 nucleotides are TGTGCCAGCAGCCGGGACAGGGGAGTAATGGGCTACAATGAGCAGTTCTTC.

A word on this clonotype: A read error may produce the germline difference seen at one junction end. This sequence joins TRBV20-1 and TRBJ2-5; tentatively, D is TRBD1 (6 bases). This CDR3 has 14 residues. Germline V gene sequence: CDR1 DFQATT, CDR2 SNEGSKA (reference sequence). The CDR3 spells CSARESRGKETQYF. In nucleotides, the CDR3 is TGCAGTGCTAGAGAATCGAGGGGGAAAGAGACTCAGTACTTC.

The V and J genes are TRBV20-1 and TRBJ2-1, with D tentatively TRBD1 or TRBD2 (6 bases each). The last part of the DNA fits TRBJ2-7 better; the J call may be wrong. This CDR3 region has 14 residues. From germline, CDR1 is DFQATT and CDR2 SNEGSKA (reference sequence). CDR3 nucleotide sequence: TGCAGTGCTAGGGGGGGCAGTGGCTACAATGAGCAGTACTTC. Encoded protein: CSARGGSGYNEQYF.

This clonotype has just one count. This chain links TRBV9 with TRBJ1-1, with TRBD1 identical over 8 bases. J gave up 14 bases and V 4 bases, and 10 bases lay outside the gene matches. This CDR3 is 12 amino acids long. Germline CDR1 is SGDLS and CDR2 is YYNGEE. The DNA of the CDR3 is TGTGCCAGCAGCCAAACGGACAGGGATCAATTCTTT. Protein: CASSQTDRDQFF.

V is TRBV11-3 and J is TRBJ1-1; D call uncertain. V dropped 0 bases and J dropped 1 base, with 9 bases sitting between them. This CDR3 spans 15 amino acids. CDR1 and CDR2 (germline): SGHNT, YENEEA. The CDR3 nucleotides are TGTGCCAGCAGCTTAGATTCCACGGGGAACACTGAAGCTTTCTTT. Protein sequence: CASSLDSTGNTEAFF.

This clonotype was counted between two and nine times. The chain recombines TRBV20-1 with TRBJ2-5; D is perhaps TRBD2 (5 bases). CDR1 and CDR2 from the germline V gene are DFQATT and SNEGSKA (reference sequence). The CDR3 is made up of 11 amino acids. Between the trimmed V and J ends, which lost 8 bases and 2 bases, there was a span of 9 bases. The CDR3 here is CSSGKQETQYF. CDR3 nucleotides: TGCAGTTCCGGGAAACAAGAGACCCAGTACTTC.